This TCR beta chain was captured by sequencing in a study of monozygotic twins with inflammatory bowel disease (dated by TCRdb to the late 2010s). Study-wide context: The full study comprised 28 monozygotic twin pairs: nine German pairs (four IBD-concordant, five IBD-discordant) and 19 IBD-discordant Danish pairs. Within discordant pairs, disease-associated traits were sought mainly by comparing IBD patients with their genetically identical healthy co-twins. Each individual had, on average, about 151 000 unique TCRalpha sequences and 181 000 unique TCRbeta sequences available for analysis. Beyond this particular receptor, the publication reports: No single strong signal or clonotype linked to IBD turned up in the results, so the idea that one exists was not supported. The analysis was unable to tell different T cell subtypes apart. Because patients received different immunosuppressive treatments, the repertoires may have picked up extra background noise and variability between individuals. Measured by the inverse Simpson index, TCRbeta repertoire diversity was lower in IBD patients than in their healthy co-twins. No difference in repertoire similarity was observed between concordant and discordant twins, possibly owing to limited statistical power. Compared with healthy twins, IBD patients shared fewer clonotypes with other individuals, and the difference was most pronounced in patients with signs of disease activity.

The germline V gene specifies SGHDN as CDR1 and FVKESK as CDR2. From the cysteine up to the phenylalanine, the CDR3 has a length of 12 residues. No DNA is listed. The library relied on 5' RACE. Preparation of each TCR library used around 3.5 ug of total RNA. cDNA was synthesized with SMARTScribe reverse transcriptase in eight separate reactions per sample. During cDNA synthesis, template switching introduced unique molecular identifiers that contained a 6-nucleotide sample barcode. Amplification of TCRalpha and TCRbeta cDNA involved two nested PCRs of about 15 and 9 cycles, and each PCR was followed by bead purification. Before amplification, the cDNA was treated with uracil DNA-glycosylase and purified using the QIAquick PCR purification kit. The second PCR added Illumina TruSeq-compatible adapters along with sample-specific barcodes. TapeStation and Qubit were used to check library quality and concentration, and 5 ng of each library went into the pool. Sequencing of the pooled libraries was done on an Illumina HiSeq2500 single-index Rapid Run using custom sequencing primers and 2 x 100 bp reads. From the authors' description of their analysis: MiGEC version 1.2.6 was used for UMI-based consensus assembly, which corrected PCR and sequencing errors. V(D)J alignment, clonotype assembly and CDR3 extraction were performed with MiXCR version 2.1.1. Gene usage, clonotype sharing and MAIT/NKT TCR abundance were normalised by analysing the top 1000, 10 000 and 20 000 clonotypes per sample. After downsampling to 27 000 UMIs, diversity was calculated as the inverse Simpson index using the vegan R package. Paired Mann-Whitney U tests were applied to discordant twin pairs, and Benjamini-Hochberg correction was used for multiple testing. TCRdb reprocessed the public reads and reports one entry per CDR3 protein sequence, without DNA. The V and J calls shown here were made by TCRdb, not taken from the authors' results. The table held for this sample gives approximately 160,000 distinct CDR3 sequences. The ten largest clones represent 2.8% of the sample.

From each donor, a 2.5 ml peripheral blood sample was drawn into PAXgene tubes and stored at -80 degrees C. Without any T cell sorting, total RNA was extracted from whole blood using the PAXgene blood miRNA kit on an automated QIAcube. Peripheral blood from monozygotic twin pairs who were concordant or discordant for inflammatory bowel disease underwent deep TCRalpha and TCRbeta repertoire profiling using unique molecular barcoding. For every twin pair, smoking habits were documented, and each individual was categorised as a current, former or never smoker. Points on this clonotype: Its antigen remains unidentified.

Sequenced input: blood. This clonotype was sampled from a human donor with ulcerative colitis or Crohn's disease, or a healthy co-twin of an affected twin (not recorded which). Rearrangement joined TRBV14 to TRBJ2-6. The CDR3 corresponds to CASSPSRNVLTF.